Reported below is one T cell receptor beta chain. The antigen is unknown. Each CDR3 protein is one row after TCRdb ran MiXCR on the reads. The data hold about 700,000 distinct CDR3 sequences, with approximately 33% observed a single time. This CDR3 is built from 13 residues. Trimming cost V 10 bases and J 5 bases, with 17 bases left between them. Per the germline V gene, CDR1 is MDHEN and CDR2 is SYDVKM. The data were obtained in a study of T cell repertoires in cytomegalovirus infection. The overall study: CMV epitopes that were recently identified and HLA-C-restricted were used alongside well-studied HLA-B-restricted ones. Public TCR beta signatures provided an indication of both CMV infection and a matching HLA type.

V gene TRBV28 combines with J gene TRBJ1-1, with D possibly TRBD1 on 5 matching bases. The source was cultured PBMCs, collected from culture after CMV antigen stimulation. This clonotype originated in a human donor in good health (CMV status not recorded). Some clones in this sample may be carry-over from other donors' samples. CDR3 DNA sequence: TGTGCCACCTTCGTAGAGGGGTGGACTGAAGCTTTCTTT. Translating gives CATFVEGWTEAFF.